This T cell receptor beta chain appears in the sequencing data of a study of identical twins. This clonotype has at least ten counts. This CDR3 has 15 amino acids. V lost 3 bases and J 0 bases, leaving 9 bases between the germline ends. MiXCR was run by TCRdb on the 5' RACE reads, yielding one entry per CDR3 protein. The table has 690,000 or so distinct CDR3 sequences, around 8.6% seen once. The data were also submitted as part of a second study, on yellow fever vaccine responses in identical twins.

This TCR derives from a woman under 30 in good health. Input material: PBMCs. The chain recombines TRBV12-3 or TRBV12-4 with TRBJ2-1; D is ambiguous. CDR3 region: CASSFGSSSYNEQFF. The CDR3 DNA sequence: TGTGCCAGCAGTTTTGGCTCGAGCTCCTACAATGAGCAGTTCTTC.